This passage covers 26 T cell receptor beta chains from one sample sequenced in a study of beta chain features in type 1 diabetes. No antigens are known for them. The whole isolated RNA underwent reverse transcription, so sequencing captured expressed TCRB transcripts. Produced via immunoSEQ multiplex PCR; TCRdb's table is partial and in-frame only. The sample has a few hundred thousand clones; 24% are singletons. Findings and caveats of the study: Among all four CD4+ subsets, Type 1 diabetes patients had TCRB CDR3s that were moderately but significantly shorter.

Sequenced sample: naive CD4+ T cells from blood. These receptors were taken from a woman aged 25 to 39 with type 1 diabetes.

This clone was seen a few times. The chain combines TRBV19 with TRBJ1-1; tentative D call: TRBD1 (6 bases). Looked up from germline, CDR1 is LNHDA and CDR2 is SQIVND (reference sequence). V lost 7 bases to trimming and J lost 7 bases, with 16 bases between them. The CDR3 sequence is 13 residues long. The CDR3 DNA is TGTGCCAGTATGAAAGGGGGATTAAGTGAAGCTTTCTTT. Its translation is CASMKGGLSEAFF.

This clone has just one count. The J gene is TRBJ1-2, the V gene TRBV13, with no clear D. CDR3 length: 17 amino acids. The ends were cut back, 5 bases at V and 6 bases at J, with 25 bases in the middle. CDR1 PRHDT and CDR2 FYEKMQ come from the germline V gene (reference sequence). The CDR3, as DNA: TGTGCCAGCAGCCCTCTCTTCCGGGAGGCTGAAATGGATGGCTACACCTTC. This gives the protein CASSPLFREAEMDGYTF.

This chain uses TRBV19 with TRBJ2-3; TRBD2 agrees at 8 bases. This CDR3 is 14 amino acids long. CDR1 and CDR2 (germline): LNHDA, SQIVND (reference sequence). V gave up 6 bases and J gave up 3 bases; unmatched junction bases: 5. DNA of the CDR3: TGTGCCAGTAGCCCAGCGGGAGTAACAGATACGCAGTATTTT. The encoded protein is CASSPAGVTDTQYF.

J is TRBJ2-3 and V is TRBV7-2, with 12 bases aligning to TRBD2. The CDR3 spans 16 residues. Germline CDR1 is SGHTA and CDR2 is FQGNSA. Losses at the gene ends were 5 bases for V and 4 bases for J; bases not matched to a gene: 7. In DNA form, the CDR3 reads TGTGCCAGCAGCCTCCGACTAGCGGGAGTTGCAGATACGCAGTATTTT. It codes for CASSLRLAGVADTQYF. Based on the CDR3 plus reference TRBV7-2 and TRBJ2-3, the full variable domain is GAGVSQSPSNKVTEKGKDVELRCDPISGHTALYWYRQSLGQGLEFLIYFQGNSAPDKSGLPSDRFSAERTGGSVSTLTIQRTQQEDSAVYLCASSLRLAGVADTQYFGPGTRLTVL.

A few counts support this clone. The rearrangement joins TRBV30 to TRBJ2-7; 10 nucleotides match TRBD2. The CDR3 totals 17 residues. J gave up 1 base and V 3 bases, and 12 bases lay outside the gene matches. Germline CDR1 and CDR2: GTSNPN and SVGIG (reference sequence). The CDR3 spells CAWRGPSGSKPSYEQYF. DNA for the CDR3: TGTGCCTGGAGGGGCCCTAGCGGGAGCAAACCATCCTACGAGCAGTACTTC.

This clone turned up a few times. The chain links TRBV5-1 to TRBJ2-1; 7 bases agree with TRBD1. The CDR3 is made up of 15 amino acids. Per the germline V gene, CDR1 is SGHRS and CDR2 is YFSETQ. The trim removed 4 bases at V and 5 bases at J, leaving 9 bases unmatched. The CDR3 DNA reads TGCGCCAGCAGCGGGGCAGGGGGAACGCACAATGAGCAGTTCTTC. Translation: CASSGAGGTHNEQFF. The full variable domain, rest sourced from reference TRBV5-1 and TRBJ2-1, is KAGVTQTPRYLIKTRGQQVTLSCSPISGHRSVSWYQQTPGQGLQFLFEYFSETQRNKGNFPGRFSGRQFSNSRSEMNVSTLELGDSALYLCASSGAGGTHNEQFFGPGTRLTVL.

This rearrangement joins TRBV13 to TRBJ2-5; 8 bases agree with TRBD2. The junction had 8 bases not matched to a gene; V was cut back by 8 bases and J by 9 bases. Per germline, CDR1 PRHDT and CDR2 FYEKMQ (reference sequence). The CDR3 is made up of 12 amino acids. CDR3 in amino acids: CASRGGRRAQYF. CDR3 in DNA: TGTGCCAGCCGGGGGGGGCGGCGGGCCCAGTACTTC.

This chain joins TRBV7-9 and TRBJ2-1; D is ambiguous. The V gene's germline CDR1 is SEHNR and CDR2 FQNEAQ (reference sequence). CDR3 length: 16 amino acids. V lost 2 bases and J 1 base, leaving 12 bases between the germline ends. The CDR3 spells CASSLRGWLSYNEQFF. CDR3 in DNA: TGTGCCAGCAGCTTAAGAGGCTGGCTGTCCTACAATGAGCAGTTCTTC. Variable domain in full (rest from reference TRBV7-9 and TRBJ2-1): DTGVSQNPRHKITKRGQNVTFRCDPISEHNRLYWYRQTLGQGPEFLTYFQNEAQLEKSRLLSDRFSAERPKGSFSTLEIQRTEQGDSAMYLCASSLRGWLSYNEQFFGPGTRLTVL.

In its sample, this clone was seen a few times. The junction shows a germline mismatch at one end, possibly a read error. The gene calls are TRBV7-7 and TRBJ2-5; TRBD2 matches 9 bases. This CDR3 is built from 15 residues. Germline V CDR1 and CDR2: SSHAT, FNYEAQ (reference sequence). The CDR3 coding sequence is TGTGCTAGCAGCTTGTCGACTAGCGGACAAGAGACCCAGTACTTC. Translating gives CASSLSTSGQETQYF.

This chain uses TRBV30 with TRBJ1-5; possible D gene TRBD1, 5 bases. The CDR3 runs to 15 residues. V was pared by 0 bases and J by 4 bases, with 13 bases between. Looked up from germline, CDR1 is GTSNPN and CDR2 is SVGIG (reference sequence). The CDR3 sequence is CAWSVRNRLNQPQHF. The CDR3 DNA sequence: TGTGCCTGGAGTGTACGAAACAGGCTGAATCAGCCCCAGCATTTT.

The DNA for the CDR3 is TGTGCCAGCAGCACCATGACAACCTCGTTGAACTATGGCTACACCTTC. This sequence encodes CASSTMTTSLNYGYTF. The chain joins TRBV21-1 to TRBJ1-2; TRBD1 is taken as the D call from the table, unchecked against the DNA. TRBV21-1 is termed a pseudogene. The CDR3 runs 16 residues.

The V and J genes are TRBV5-4 and TRBJ1-2, with D perhaps TRBD1 (6 bases). CDR1 is SGHNT, CDR2 YYREEE, per germline (reference sequence). The CDR3 runs to 16 residues. Deletions cut 0 bases from V and 5 bases from J, with 17 bases between. The DNA for the CDR3 is TGTGCCAGCAGCTTGGGTAACCGGGACACCGGATATGGCTACACCTTC. It is translated as CASSLGNRDTGYGYTF.

This chain links TRBV10-2 with TRBJ2-7; 8 bases match TRBD2. This CDR3 is 13 amino acids long. In germline, CDR1 is WSHSY, CDR2 SAAADI. The trim removed 5 bases at V and 3 bases at J, leaving 3 bases unmatched. CDR3 sequence reads: CASSPGGDYEQYF. The DNA for the CDR3 is TGCGCCAGCAGTCCCGGGGGGGACTACGAGCAGTACTTC.

The V gene is TRBV9, the J gene TRBJ1-2; D unclear. The CDR3 loop spans 17 amino acids. Trimming stripped 0 bases from V and 4 bases from J, with 19 bases between. The germline CDR1 and CDR2 sequences are SGDLS and YYNGEE. The CDR3 loop is CASSVGQMREGPYGYTF. For the CDR3, the DNA is TGTGCCAGCAGCGTAGGTCAAATGAGGGAAGGTCCCTATGGCTACACCTTC.

DNA for the CDR3: TGTGCCTGGAGTGTGTCCTTTGGCCTCTACACCTTC. It translates to CAWSVSFGLYTF. The rearrangement links TRBV30 to TRBJ1-2; D is unclear. The CDR3 covers 12 residues. The V end lost 0 bases, the J end lost 10 bases, and 12 bases lay between the germline ends. Per the germline V gene, CDR1 is GTSNPN and CDR2 is SVGIG (reference sequence).

In this sample, this clone turned up a few times. The chain combines TRBV19 with TRBJ1-5; maybe TRBD1 (5 bases). The CDR3 has 12 amino acids. The V gene's germline CDR1 is LNHDA and CDR2 SQIVND (reference sequence). Trimming took off 8 bases at V and 7 bases at J, with 12 bases between the two ends. In DNA, the CDR3 is TGTGCCAGTGATGGAAGGGGCCAGCCCCAGCATTTT. It translates to CASDGRGQPQHF.

There are a few counts of this clone. V usage is TRBV11-2 and J usage is TRBJ1-4; tentative D call: TRBD1 (6 bases). V shed 0 bases and J shed 6 bases, with 17 bases lying between them. This CDR3 region has 17 residues. The germline CDR1 and CDR2 sequences are SGHAT and FQNNGV. CDR3 protein: CASSLDPPGAVDEKLFF. DNA of the CDR3: TGTGCCAGCAGCTTAGACCCCCCAGGGGCCGTGGATGAAAAACTGTTTTTT.

This clone was seen more than once but under ten times. The rearrangement joins TRBV9 to TRBJ2-5; 7 positions match TRBD2. V shed 3 bases and J 2 bases; nucleotides not matched to a gene: 10. Germline V gives CDR1 SGDLS, CDR2 YYNGEE. The CDR3 spans 16 residues. The CDR3: CASSARGRGVQETQYF. The CDR3 region has the DNA TGTGCCAGCAGCGCTAGAGGGAGGGGCGTTCAAGAGACCCAGTACTTC.

CDR3 sequence: CASSFTSGHYNEQFF. The CDR3 nucleotides read TGTGCCAGCAGTTTCACTAGCGGGCACTACAATGAGCAGTTCTTC. This rearrangement joins TRBV27 to TRBJ2-1, with TRBD2 identical over 9 bases. Germline assignment: CDR1 MNHEY and CDR2 SMNVEV (reference sequence). CDR3 size: 15 residues. Losses at the gene ends were 3 bases for V and 3 bases for J; bases not matched to a gene: 3.

The chain carries TRBV5-1 and TRBJ1-2, with D perhaps TRBD1 (5 bases). V lost 0 bases and J lost 8, with 20 bases in between. This CDR3 has 16 amino acids. Per germline, CDR1 SGHRS and CDR2 YFSETQ. The CDR3 sequence is CASSLAPGTGAEGYTF. DNA of the CDR3: TGCGCCAGCAGCTTGGCCCCTGGAACAGGCGCGGAAGGCTACACCTTC.

This clone was counted a few times. The chain carries TRBV2 and TRBJ2-1, with 8 bases fitting TRBD1. V lost 5 bases and J lost 15; bases outside the gene matches: 9. CDR1 is SNHLY, CDR2 FYNNEI, per germline. This CDR3 is 12 amino acids long. In DNA form, the CDR3 reads TGTGCCAGCAGTTCCCAGGGGGCAGTAGGGTTCTTC. Protein: CASSSQGAVGFF. Full variable domain (rest looked up from reference TRBV2 and TRBJ2-1): EPEVTQTPSHQVTQMGQEVILRCVPISNHLYFYWYRQILGQKVEFLVSFYNNEISEKSEIFDDQFSVERPDGSNFTLKIRSTKLEDSAMYFCASSSQGAVGFFGPGTRLTVL.

The V call is TRBV4-1, the J call TRBJ2-7; D may be TRBD2 (5 bases). Germline V lookup: CDR1 MGHRA, CDR2 YSYEKL. This CDR3 contains 16 residues. V shed 0 bases and J shed 3 bases, with 15 bases lying between them. The CDR3 sequence is CASSQDAIATRYEQYF. Written as DNA, the CDR3 is TGCGCCAGCAGCCAAGACGCTATAGCGACCCGCTACGAGCAGTACTTC.

This clone was detected a few times. V and J are TRBV9 and TRBJ2-5, with D perhaps TRBD2 (6 bases). Between the trimmed V and J ends, which lost 0 bases and 4 bases, there was a span of 13 bases. Germline V gene sequence: CDR1 SGDLS, CDR2 YYNGEE. The CDR3 length is 15 residues. The CDR3 spells CASSVGVGGLETQYF. The CDR3 coding sequence is TGTGCCAGCAGCGTAGGAGTCGGAGGGTTAGAGACCCAGTACTTC.

The chain combines TRBV9 with TRBJ1-2; tentative D call: TRBD1 (5 bases). Germline CDR1 is SGDLS and CDR2 is YYNGEE. This CDR3 has 16 residues. The V gene lost 4 bases and the J gene lost 6 bases, with 22 bases spanning the gap. The CDR3 loop reads CASSPTDVAGWHGYTF. Here the CDR3 DNA reads TGTGCCAGCAGCCCTACCGATGTGGCAGGGTGGCATGGCTACACCTTC.

The chain combines TRBV30 with TRBJ2-6; D possibly corresponds to TRBD2 (6 bases). The V gene's germline CDR1 is GTSNPN and CDR2 SVGIG (reference sequence). The CDR3 contains 15 residues. V was shortened by 4 bases and J by 2 bases, with 12 bases between the two germline ends. The CDR3 bases are TGTGCCTGGATGAGTTGGGGGGCTGGGGCCAACGTCCTGACTTTC. This codes for CAWMSWGAGANVLTF.

This clone was picked up a small number of times. This sequence joins TRBV30 and TRBJ1-1, with a weak D call TRBD1 (5 bases). Trimming removed 5 bases from V and 2 bases from J, with 12 bases in between. Germline CDR1 is GTSNPN and CDR2 is SVGIG (reference sequence). The CDR3 has 13 amino acids. CDR3 sequence: CAWGLTANTEAFF. The CDR3 DNA reads TGTGCCTGGGGGCTGACAGCTAACACTGAAGCTTTCTTT.